A single sample is the source of the 5 T cell receptor beta chains below, sequenced in a study of cytomegalovirus exposure and HLA in healthy donors. Researchers ran the PCR with 60 Vbeta and 13 Jbeta primers. Using immunoSEQ multiplex PCR, the repertoire was profiled, and TCRdb retains in-frame clones only, with some absent. This sample's table reports tens of thousands of clones. Sequencing used PBMCs. The receptor source for this set is a female donor in good health and CMV-seropositive.

V is TRBV7-9 and J is TRBJ2-7, with 16 bases matching TRBD2. There are 19 residues in the CDR3. Losses at the gene ends were 3 bases for V and 2 bases for J; bases not matched to a gene: 10. Germline values: CDR1 SEHNR, CDR2 FQNEAQ (reference sequence). CDR3 region: CASSLGGLAGGRGAYEQYF. Here the CDR3 DNA reads TGTGCCAGCAGCTTGGGGGGACTAGCGGGAGGGAGGGGCGCCTACGAGCAGTACTTC.

CDR3: CASSKRTGDYGYTF. CDR3 bases: TGTGCCAGCAGTAAACGGACAGGAGACTATGGCTACACCTTC. The chain links TRBV27 to TRBJ1-2; 7 bases line up with TRBD1. The J segment lost 3 bases and the V segment lost 5 bases, leaving 6 bases of the junction unmatched. Germline CDR1 and CDR2: MNHEY and SMNVEV (reference sequence). CDR3 length: 14 amino acids.

The chain carries TRBV4-2 and TRBJ2-7; weak D call: TRBD2 (6 bases). V shed 2 bases and J shed 5 bases, with 16 bases lying between them. This CDR3 is 15 amino acids long. The germline CDR1 and CDR2 sequences are LGHNA and YNFKEQ. DNA for the CDR3: TGTGCCAGCAGCCAAATGTCCGGGAGTAGTGACGAGCAGTACTTC. As protein: CASSQMSGSSDEQYF.

V usage is TRBV6-1 and J usage is TRBJ2-7; perhaps TRBD2 as D (7 bases). CDR3 length: 16 amino acids. Per germline, CDR1 MNHNS and CDR2 SASEGT. V was pared by 2 bases and J by 2 bases, with 16 bases between. Here the CDR3 DNA reads TGTGCCAGCAGTGAAAGGTTGGGGGAGGGGGCCTACGAGCAGTACTTC. Translation gives CASSERLGEGAYEQYF.

V and J are TRBV28 and TRBJ1-2; TRBD1 aligns across 11 bases. From germline, CDR1 is MDHEN and CDR2 SYDVKM. V was pared by 6 bases and J by 4 bases, with 7 bases of the junction left unmatched. The length of the CDR3 is 15 residues. CDR3 region: CASRTGQGAFYGYTF. CDR3 DNA sequence: TGTGCCAGCAGGACAGGACAGGGGGCATTCTATGGCTACACCTTC.